The clone carrying this T cell receptor (beta chain) was detected only a few times. The antigen is not known. V lost 5 bases and J 4 bases, leaving 12 bases between the germline ends. The CDR3 runs to 14 residues. The germline CDR1 and CDR2 sequences are MNHEY and SMNVEV (reference sequence). The data were taken from a study of blood T cells in healthy people across ages. Researchers report isolating at least 7 million PBMCs per sample. It was with a sample-barcoded 5' primer and a J-beta primer mix that a second PCR of roughly 7 to 12 cycles was run. Each CDR3 protein is one row after TCRdb ran MiXCR on the 5' RACE reads. The sample records 1 million to 1.2 million distinct CDR3 sequences, around two fifths being singletons. Broader study findings: A greater number of naive CD4+ cells and higher diversity distinguished long-lived donors from aged donors.

The sequence came from a man aged 18 to 35 in good health. The chain is built from TRBV27 and TRBJ2-1; maybe TRBD1 (5 bases). Sequencing was performed on blood. In DNA, the CDR3 is TGTGCCAGCAGTATCGTCTCAGGGTACAATGAGCAGTTCTTC. Protein product: CASSIVSGYNEQFF.